The 32 T cell receptor beta chains presented below share a single source sample, sequenced in a study of OX40 agonist ivuxolimab in advanced cancers. The repertoire was sequenced with immunoSEQ multiplex PCR; TCRdb's copy has only in-frame clones and lacks some. The table records 65,000 to 85,000 clones, 85% of them present only once. Material: CD4+ or CD8+ T cells sorted from blood, obtained in a trial of the OX40 agonist ivuxolimab. The receptors come from an adult with an advanced solid tumor such as melanoma, head and neck, liver or kidney cancer.

The rearrangement joins TRBV21-1 to TRBJ2-7. TRBV21-1 has pseudogene status. CDR3 length equals 16 residues. CDR3 DNA sequence: TGTGCCAGCAGCAAAGGAAGTCAGCCGGTTTCCTACGAGCAGTACTTC. Amino acid sequence: CASSKGSQPVSYEQYF.

The chain has TRBV21-1 and TRBJ1-1; the table's D gene call, TRBD1, was not cross checked with the DNA. TRBV21-1 is a known pseudogene. The CDR3 is 14 residues long. CDR3 region: CASSPGSQNTEAFF. The CDR3 DNA is TGTGCCAGCAGCCCAGGGTCTCAGAACACTGAAGCTTTCTTT.

This rearrangement joins TRBV7-2 to TRBJ1-5, with D perhaps TRBD1 (6 bases). Looked up from germline, CDR1 is SGHTA and CDR2 is FQGNSA. This CDR3 region has 14 residues. The germline V and J ends were trimmed by 5 bases and 1 base, with 9 bases remaining between them. CDR3 sequence (DNA): TGTGCCAGCAGCGGGACAAACAGCAATCAGCCCCAGCATTTT. Translated: CASSGTNSNQPQHF.

The chain uses TRBV5-4 and TRBJ2-5, with D possibly being TRBD1 or TRBD2 (5 bases each). The CDR3 spans 14 residues. The ends were cut back, 4 bases at V and 1 base at J, with 11 bases in the middle. The V gene's germline CDR1 is SGHNT and CDR2 YYREEE (reference sequence). CDR3 coding DNA: TGTGCCAGCAGCCAGCCGGGACCCCAAGAGACCCAGTACTTC. Amino acids: CASSQPGPQETQYF.

The chain employs TRBV4-1 and TRBJ2-6; the match to TRBD1 covers 8 bases. There are 17 residues in the CDR3. The germline V gene encodes CDR1 MGHRA and CDR2 YSYEKL. V lost 4 bases and J lost 0; bases outside the gene matches: 5. This chain's CDR3 is CASSPIGQGSGANVLTF. CDR3 DNA sequence: TGCGCCAGCAGCCCTATAGGACAGGGCTCTGGGGCCAACGTCCTGACTTTC.

V is TRBV5-4 and J is TRBJ2-3; TRBD2 agrees at 14 bases. CDR3 length equals 15 residues. CDR1 and CDR2 (germline): SGHNT, YYREEE (reference sequence). Trimming took 4 bases from V and 4 from J; bases not matched to a gene: 2. The CDR3 nucleotides are TGTGCCAGCAGCACGACTAGCGGGGGGGCAGATACGCAGTATTTT. Its translation: CASSTTSGGADTQYF.

The chain links TRBV23-1 to TRBJ2-5, with TRBD2 matching 10 bases. TRBV23-1 is treated as an ORF (open reading frame) with a function not yet certain. The CDR3 is made up of 16 amino acids. The V and J ends lost 0 bases and 2 bases, in that order; junction bases with no gene match: 3. Here the CDR3 reads CASSQSLAGSQETQYF. CDR3 coding DNA: TGCGCCAGCAGTCAATCACTAGCGGGGTCTCAAGAGACCCAGTACTTC.

This clone appeared a few times. The chain is built from TRBV18 and TRBJ1-1; possible D gene TRBD1, 5 bases. Looked up from germline, CDR1 is KGHSH and CDR2 is LQKENI. The CDR3 runs 14 residues. V dropped 3 bases and J dropped 6 bases, with 14 bases sitting between them. The CDR3 loop reads CASSPGRGKSEAFF. CDR3 in DNA: TGTGCCAGCTCACCGGGGCGGGGGAAGTCTGAAGCTTTCTTT.

The chain recombines TRBV7-2 with TRBJ1-5; 7 bases align to TRBD1. With V trimmed by 1 base and J by 1 base, 1 base remained unmatched. The CDR3 sequence is 15 residues long. Germline V gene lookup returns CDR1 SGHTA and CDR2 FQGNSA. CDR3 nucleotides: TGTGCCAGCAGCTTAGGACAGGGCAGCAATCAGCCCCAGCATTTT. Its translation is CASSLGQGSNQPQHF.

This clone was seen only once. This chain uses TRBV5-4 with TRBJ2-1; 8 bases map to TRBD2. With V trimmed by 4 bases and J by 6 bases, 9 bases remained unmatched. Germline-derived CDR1 and CDR2 are SGHNT and YYREEE (reference sequence). The CDR3 totals 15 residues. CDR3 nucleotide sequence: TGTGCCAGCAGCCCGGGGGGGGCCGAAACCAATGAGCAGTTCTTC. This gives the protein CASSPGGAETNEQFF.

The chain couples TRBV28 to TRBJ1-1; D is ambiguous. V shed 6 bases and J shed 1 base, with 12 bases lying between them. The germline V gene encodes CDR1 MDHEN and CDR2 SYDVKM. CDR3 length: 14 residues. CDR3 residues: CASSRPRGNTEAFF. For the CDR3, the DNA is TGTGCCAGCAGCCGGCCCCGGGGGAACACTGAAGCTTTCTTT.

The rearrangement joins TRBV19 to TRBJ2-2; 12 nucleotides agree with TRBD2. V shed 6 bases, J shed 7 bases, and the junction held 9 bases outside the gene matches. CDR1 and CDR2 (germline): LNHDA, SQIVND (reference sequence). The CDR3 sequence is 16 residues long. The CDR3: CASRPPSGGAIGELFF. The CDR3 nucleotides read TGTGCCAGTAGACCTCCTAGCGGGGGGGCTATCGGGGAGCTGTTTTTT.

The V gene is TRBV10-3, the J gene TRBJ1-2; no reliable D call. V was clipped by 7 bases and J by 5 bases, with 5 bases between them. The CDR3 extends over 10 amino acids. Germline V gene data show CDR1 as ENHRY and CDR2 as SYGVKD. Here the CDR3 reads CAIKEYGYTF. CDR3 sequence (DNA): TGTGCCATCAAGGAGTATGGCTACACCTTC.

The V call is TRBV4-1, the J call TRBJ2-2, with TRBD2 matching over 12 bases. V dropped 4 bases and J dropped 4; count of bases not matched to a gene: 1. The germline CDR1 and CDR2 sequences are MGHRA and YSYEKL. The CDR3 sequence is 15 residues long. The CDR3 nucleotides are TGCGCCAGCAGCCCGGGACTAGCGGGCACCGGGGAGCTGTTTTTT. Amino acid sequence: CASSPGLAGTGELFF.

The CDR3 is CSVAAGSEDTQYF. The CDR3, as DNA: TGCAGCGTTGCAGCAGGGAGTGAGGATACGCAGTATTTT. This chain links TRBV29-1 with TRBJ2-3, with D perhaps being TRBD1 or TRBD2 (5 bases each). V lost 4 bases to trimming and J lost 6 bases, with 14 bases between them. Germline CDR1 reads SQVTM; CDR2 reads ANQGSEA. The length of the CDR3 is 13 residues.

V and J are TRBV5-5 and TRBJ2-2; D is possibly TRBD1 (6 bases). Germline CDR1 is SGHKS and CDR2 is YYEKEE (reference sequence). Trimming took off 6 bases at V and 2 bases at J, with 11 bases between the two ends. This CDR3 spans 14 amino acids. The CDR3 protein is CASTRDTNTGELFF. CDR3 DNA sequence: TGTGCCAGCACCCGGGACACAAACACCGGGGAGCTGTTTTTT.

The chain is built from TRBV19 and TRBJ1-3; the match to TRBD1 covers 10 bases. The length of the CDR3 is 14 residues. Unmatched junction bases numbered 3, after V lost 9 bases and J lost 1 base. Looked up from germline, CDR1 is LNHDA and CDR2 is SQIVND (reference sequence). The CDR3 DNA follows: TGTGCCAGCCGGACAGGGGGGTCTGGAAACACCATATATTTT. It yields the protein CASRTGGSGNTIYF.

In its sample, this clone was seen a few times. This chain joins TRBV5-1 and TRBJ2-6; D is possibly TRBD1 (5 bases). Deletions cut 4 bases from V and 0 bases from J, with 14 bases between. CDR1 and CDR2 from the germline V gene are SGHRS and YFSETQ. There are 17 residues in the CDR3. The DNA of the CDR3 is TGCGCCAGCAGCGGCGGACACGCCGACTCTGGGGCCAACGTCCTGACTTTC. This translates into CASSGGHADSGANVLTF. Based on the CDR3 plus reference TRBV5-1 and TRBJ2-6, the full variable domain is KAGVTQTPRYLIKTRGQQVTLSCSPISGHRSVSWYQQTPGQGLQFLFEYFSETQRNKGNFPGRFSGRQFSNSRSEMNVSTLELGDSALYLCASSGGHADSGANVLTFGAGSRLTVL.

This clone is a singleton in its sample. The chain links TRBV5-1 to TRBJ2-1; maybe TRBD1 (6 bases). V lost 4 bases to trimming and J lost 8 bases, with 16 bases between them. From germline, CDR1 is SGHRS and CDR2 YFSETQ. This CDR3 has 14 amino acids. In DNA form, the CDR3 reads TGCGCCAGCAGCCCCGGACCTGGGGGCGATGAGCAGTTCTTC. Protein sequence: CASSPGPGGDEQFF. Complete variable domain (other parts from reference TRBV5-1 and TRBJ2-1): KAGVTQTPRYLIKTRGQQVTLSCSPISGHRSVSWYQQTPGQGLQFLFEYFSETQRNKGNFPGRFSGRQFSNSRSEMNVSTLELGDSALYLCASSPGPGGDEQFFGPGTRLTVL.

The chain is built from TRBV19 and TRBJ1-1; TRBD1 agrees at 9 bases. Germline values: CDR1 LNHDA, CDR2 SQIVND (reference sequence). V was pared by 6 bases and J by 6 bases, with 8 bases of the junction left unmatched. The CDR3 runs to 14 residues. In nucleotides, the CDR3 is TGTGCCAGTAGGGGCCGGGACAGGGCCGCTGAAGCTTTCTTT. Translated, it gives CASRGRDRAAEAFF.

This chain connects TRBV6-6 to TRBJ2-7, with 8 positions matching TRBD1. Germline trimming cut 2 bases from V and 6 bases from J; bases unmatched to any gene: 9. The CDR3 runs to 15 residues. CDR1 is MNHNY, CDR2 SVGAGI, per germline (reference sequence). The CDR3 DNA reads TGTGCCAGCAGTTACGGGTCGAGAACAGGGGGCGAGCAGTACTTC. It codes for CASSYGSRTGGEQYF.

This clone was counted a few times. The chain links TRBV16 to TRBJ1-2; a weak D match, TRBD1 (5 bases). Deletions cut 2 bases from V and 0 bases from J, with 10 bases between. This CDR3 has 15 residues. Germline V gene sequence: CDR1 KGHSY, CDR2 FQNENV. In nucleotides, the CDR3 is TGTGCCAGCAGCCAAACCGGGACGCCTAACTATGGCTACACCTTC. Amino acid sequence: CASSQTGTPNYGYTF.

The rearrangement joins TRBV19 to TRBJ1-4; possibly TRBD1 for D (6 bases). CDR1 LNHDA and CDR2 SQIVND come from the germline V gene (reference sequence). V dropped 4 bases and J dropped 8 bases, with 14 bases sitting between them. The CDR3 is 14 residues long. CDR3 protein: CASSRGAPDEKLFF. Written as DNA, the CDR3 is TGTGCCAGTAGTAGGGGGGCTCCGGACGAAAAACTGTTTTTT.

This chain joins TRBV21-1 and TRBJ1-5. TRBV21-1 is noted as a pseudogene. The CDR3 length is 15 residues. As DNA, the CDR3 is TGTGCCAGCAGCAAAGGGGGGGTCCTTAGGGAGCCCCAGCATTTT. Encoded protein: CASSKGGVLREPQHF.

The genes are TRBV27 and TRBJ2-7; 11 bases match TRBD1. V was pared by 6 bases and J by 0 bases, with 7 bases of the junction left unmatched. Germline V gene data show CDR1 as MNHEY and CDR2 as SMNVEV (reference sequence). The CDR3 is made up of 16 amino acids. The CDR3 reads CASRRTGGESSYEQYF. In DNA, the CDR3 is TGTGCCAGCAGGCGGACAGGGGGCGAGAGCTCCTACGAGCAGTACTTC.

CDR3 sequence (DNA): TGCGCCAGCAGTGTTGGTAGCGGCGCCTACAATGAGCAGTTCTTC. Translated: CASSVGSGAYNEQFF. V usage is TRBV10-2 and J usage is TRBJ2-1; D might be TRBD2 (6 bases). V was clipped by 4 bases and J by 2 bases, with 12 bases between them. Looked up from germline, CDR1 is WSHSY and CDR2 is SAAADI. This CDR3 has 15 residues.

This chain joins TRBV5-6 and TRBJ1-2; D ambiguous. Trimming pared 4 bases from V and 1 base from J, leaving 8 bases between. The CDR3 totals 13 residues. CDR1 is SGHDT and CDR2 is YYEEEE in the germline V gene. The CDR3 sequence: CASSPQYNYGYTF. The CDR3 DNA follows: TGTGCCAGCAGCCCTCAATATAACTATGGCTACACCTTC.

The J gene is TRBJ2-7, the V gene TRBV7-2; D might be TRBD2 (7 bases). Germline CDR1 reads SGHTA; CDR2 reads FQGNSA. V was trimmed by 5 bases and J by 6 bases, leaving 8 bases between them. The length of the CDR3 is 11 residues. CDR3 nucleotides: TGTGCCAGCAGCAGGGGGGGCGAGCAGTACTTC. It is translated as CASSRGGEQYF.

This chain uses TRBV4-1 with TRBJ1-1; D unresolved. V was clipped by 3 bases and J by 1 base, with 9 bases between them. This CDR3 spans 14 amino acids. The germline gives CDR1 MGHRA, CDR2 YSYEKL. CDR3 sequence: CASSQLHSNTEAFF. The CDR3 nucleotides are TGCGCCAGCAGCCAGTTGCATTCGAACACTGAAGCTTTCTTT.

This sequence joins TRBV5-1 and TRBJ1-2, with TRBD1 as a possible D gene (6 bases). Germline-derived CDR1 and CDR2 are SGHRS and YFSETQ. The CDR3 runs to 14 residues. Trimming stripped 0 bases from V and 5 bases from J, with 11 bases between. CDR3 region: CASSLEDSRYGYTF. CDR3 coding DNA: TGCGCCAGCAGCTTGGAGGACAGCAGGTATGGCTACACCTTC.

The gene calls are TRBV7-2 and TRBJ2-4; 8 bases line up with TRBD2. Trimming cost V 5 bases and J 5 bases; bases outside gene matches: 11. The CDR3 contains 16 residues. CDR1 is SGHTA, CDR2 FQGNSA, per germline. The DNA of the CDR3 is TGTGCCAGCAGCCGCGAGAGCGGGAGTCCCCAAAACATTCAGTACTTC. Translating gives CASSRESGSPQNIQYF.

The chain carries TRBV6-5 and TRBJ1-5; a weak D match, TRBD1 (5 bases). This CDR3 region has 12 residues. V lost 5 bases, J lost 10 bases, and 12 bases lay in between. In germline, CDR1 is MNHEY, CDR2 SVGAGI. The CDR3 DNA reads as TGTGCCAGCAGTCCGGGACCTCGACCCCAGCATTTT. Its translation: CASSPGPRPQHF.